Shown below are 8 T cell receptor beta chains from a single sample sequenced in a study of cytomegalovirus exposure and HLA in healthy donors. 60 Vbeta and 13 Jbeta primers were used in PCR. Clones were sequenced by immunoSEQ multiplex PCR, and TCRdb holds only the in-frame ones, with some missing. The table includes around 110,000 clones, roughly 82% detected once. The sequenced sample was PBMCs. The receptors stem from a man aged 50 or older in good health and CMV-seronegative.

The rearrangement links TRBV11-2 to TRBJ1-1; D call uncertain. Germline CDR1 SGHAT, CDR2 FQNNGV. This CDR3 contains 14 residues. V lost 1 base and J lost 5, with 11 bases in between. CDR3 loop: CASSLGGHGTEAFF. Written as DNA, the CDR3 is TGTGCCAGCAGCTTAGGAGGGCACGGGACTGAAGCTTTCTTT.

The CDR3 DNA follows: TGTGCCAGCAGTGACCCACCCGTGGGAGCCCCGAGGAAGGGTGGCTACACCTTC. Translated: CASSDPPVGAPRKGGYTF. The V and J genes are TRBV6-1 and TRBJ1-2; D not resolved. The V end was cut by 3 bases, the J end by 7 bases, with 27 bases between. This CDR3 spans 18 amino acids. Germline CDR1 MNHNS, CDR2 SASEGT.

The chain employs TRBV9 and TRBJ2-4, with D perhaps matching TRBD2 (7 bases). The CDR3 has 15 amino acids. Germline V gives CDR1 SGDLS, CDR2 YYNGEE. Trimming removed 0 bases from V and 6 bases from J, with 13 bases in between. The CDR3 loop reads CASSVGAGAGNIQYF. DNA for the CDR3: TGTGCCAGCAGCGTAGGGGCGGGGGCGGGAAACATTCAGTACTTC.

The chain joins TRBV5-1 to TRBJ2-3; a weak D match, TRBD2 (6 bases). Germline loops: CDR1 SGHRS, CDR2 YFSETQ. Trimming took off 0 bases at V and 2 bases at J, with 13 bases between the two ends. This CDR3 comprises 16 residues. In DNA, the CDR3 is TGCGCCAGCAGCTTGGGCCCGGGACTGAACACAGATACGCAGTATTTT. This gives the protein CASSLGPGLNTDTQYF.

J is TRBJ2-5 and V is TRBV5-4; 9 bases fit TRBD2. The CDR3 loop spans 15 amino acids. V lost 3 bases, J lost 2 bases, and 5 bases stayed unmatched. Looked up from germline, CDR1 is SGHNT and CDR2 is YYREEE (reference sequence). The CDR3 region is CASSSPSGVQETQYF. The CDR3, as DNA: TGTGCCAGCAGCTCCCCTAGCGGGGTACAAGAGACCCAGTACTTC.

The genes are TRBV12-5 and TRBJ2-3; weak D call: TRBD1 (6 bases). The V and J ends lost 0 bases and 0 bases respectively, with 13 bases between them. CDR3 length equals 17 residues. CDR1 and CDR2 (germline): LGHNT, FRNRAP. This CDR3 is CASGLVRGSESTDTQYF. The CDR3 coding sequence is TGTGCTAGTGGTTTGGTAAGGGGGTCTGAAAGCACAGATACGCAGTATTTT.

In nucleotides, the CDR3 is TGTGCCAGCAAGCTCTTCAGCGATGAGCAGTTCTTC. This gives the protein CASKLFSDEQFF. The chain employs TRBV7-9 and TRBJ2-1; D is unresolved. Germline V gene lookup returns CDR1 SEHNR and CDR2 FQNEAQ (reference sequence). V was shortened by 7 bases and J by 8 bases, with 12 bases between the two germline ends. The CDR3 totals 12 residues.

V gene TRBV30 combines with J gene TRBJ1-2; no clear D gene. Germline V gene lookup returns CDR1 GTSNPN and CDR2 SVGIG (reference sequence). The CDR3 has 14 amino acids. The V gene lost 0 bases and the J gene lost 7 bases, with 15 bases spanning the gap. The CDR3 spells CAWSVLESGRGYTF. CDR3 sequence (DNA): TGTGCCTGGAGTGTACTAGAGTCAGGTCGTGGCTACACCTTC.